This TCR beta chain emerged from a study of T cells in Graves' hyperthyroidism and ophthalmopathy. Study results and limitations: Most expanded thyroid clonotypes above 0.001 also appeared in blood.

This clonotype was recorded many times. Its antigen is unknown. Amplified regions were TCR beta CDR3 sequences from RNA transcripts. With the HTBI primer set, the TCR CDR3 went through a first round of RT-PCR. A single record per CDR3 protein comes from TCRdb applying MiXCR to the multiplex PCR reads. The table includes some 350,000 distinct CDR3 sequences, around a sixth detected once. Trimming cost V 5 bases and J 5 bases, with 15 bases left between them. CDR3 length: 14 amino acids. Germline V gene data show CDR1 as SGHVS and CDR2 as FQNEAQ. Material for sequencing was blood. The rearrangement joins TRBV7-8 to TRBJ2-5; D could derive from TRBD1 or TRBD2 (5 bases each). This sequence was found in a woman in her late teens or twenties with Graves' hyperthyroidism that later progressed to Graves' ophthalmopathy. Here the CDR3 reads CASSIYSWGETQYF. The CDR3 bases are TGTGCCAGCAGCATTTATTCCTGGGGGGAGACCCAGTACTTC.